This T cell receptor beta chain comes out of a study of CXCR3-negative and CXCR3-positive naive CD8 T cells. Notes on this clonotype: The antigen remains unidentified.

Study-wide findings and caveats: Relative to CXCR3-negative naive cells, CXCR3-positive naive cells had more hydrophobic TRB CDR3s. Upon cryopreservation, CXCR3 expression partially decreased, and most assays used fresh PBMCs.

UMI-labeled 5' RACE TRB cDNA libraries were prepared from the cells. TCRdb re-analyzed the 5' RACE reads; it lists each CDR3 protein once, without DNA. This sample contains 150,000 to 170,000 distinct CDR3 sequences. The CDR3 extends over 16 amino acids. CDR1 is LGHNA and CDR2 is YSLEER in the germline V gene. The chain is built from TRBV4-3 and TRBJ2-1; with no DNA, the TCRdb D assignment of TRBD1 cannot be verified. This sequence was found in a human donor in good health. Some clones in this sample may be carry-over from other donors' samples. Sample: naive CXCR3+ CD8+ T cells from blood. The subset is: CD45RO-CCR7+CD27+CD95- naive CD8+ T cells expressing CXCR3 (TNR3+). The CDR3: CASSQDRKGVYNEQFF.